Below, one T cell receptor beta chain is given with its context. Its antigen remains unidentified. Here immunoSEQ multiplex PCR was the method, and the copy in TCRdb shows in-frame clones only, minus some. Here the sample spans 120,000 to 150,000 clones, around 73% being singletons. All patients relapsed after autologous stem cell transplantation, and brentuximab vedotin exposure varied. This specimen comes from a study of PD-1 blockade in classical Hodgkin lymphoma. Study details: Patients were dosed intravenously with nivolumab at 3 mg/kg every 2 weeks. Study results and limitations: Relapsed/refractory patients reportedly had lower baseline diversity than newly diagnosed patients.

Trimming left V 0 bases short and J 7 bases short, with 9 bases between. This CDR3 is 14 amino acids long. The V and J genes are TRBV23-1 and TRBJ1-4; maybe TRBD1 (6 bases). TRBV23-1 carries the ORF label, with uncertain function. The TCR comes from a human donor with classical Hodgkin lymphoma. Specimen: peripheral blood mononuclear cells (PBMCs), collected before the second cycle of nivolumab. CDR3 loop: CASSQSSRGEKLFF. The CDR3 DNA reads TGCGCCAGCAGTCAATCCAGCAGGGGTGAAAAACTGTTTTTT.